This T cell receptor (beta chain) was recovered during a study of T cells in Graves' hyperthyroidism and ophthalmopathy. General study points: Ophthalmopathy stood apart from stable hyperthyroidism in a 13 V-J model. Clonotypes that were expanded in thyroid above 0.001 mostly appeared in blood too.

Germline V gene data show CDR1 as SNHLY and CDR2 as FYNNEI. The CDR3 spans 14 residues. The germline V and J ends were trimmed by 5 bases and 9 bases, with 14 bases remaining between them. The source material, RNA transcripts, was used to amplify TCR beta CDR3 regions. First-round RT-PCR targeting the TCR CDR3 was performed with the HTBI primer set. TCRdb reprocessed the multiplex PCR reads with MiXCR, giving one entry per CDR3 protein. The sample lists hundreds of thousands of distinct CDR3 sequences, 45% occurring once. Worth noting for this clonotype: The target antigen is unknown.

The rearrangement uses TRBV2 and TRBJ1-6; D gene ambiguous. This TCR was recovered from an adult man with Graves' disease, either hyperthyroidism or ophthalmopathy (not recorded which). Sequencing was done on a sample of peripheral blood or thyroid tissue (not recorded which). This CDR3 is CASSLSRARSPLHF. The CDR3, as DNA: TGTGCCAGCAGTTTATCACGGGCACGTTCACCCCTCCACTTT.